The 25 T cell receptor beta chains below all came from one sample that was sequenced in a study of blood T cell repertoires in COVID-19. Assay used: immunoSEQ multiplex PCR; TCRdb lists only in-frame clones, some missing. The sample lists fewer than 150,000 clones; about 85% were seen once. The sequenced material came from peripheral blood. These receptor sequences come from a human donor in a cohort sampled during active COVID-19.

This clone appeared a single time. The rearrangement links TRBV2 to TRBJ2-3; TRBD2 matches at 12 bases. The V gene's germline CDR1 is SNHLY and CDR2 FYNNEI. The J segment lost 0 bases and the V segment lost 6 bases, leaving 10 bases of the junction unmatched. CDR3 size: 18 residues. DNA of the CDR3: TGTGCCAGCAGCGCTCTAGCGGGGGGGCCTCTTAGCACAGATACGCAGTATTTT. Encoded protein: CASSALAGGPLSTDTQYF.

The chain recombines TRBV25-1 with TRBJ2-3; 10 bases are a match to TRBD2. Germline assignment: CDR1 MGHDK and CDR2 SYGVNS. There are 17 residues in the CDR3. V lost 4 bases and J lost 8; bases outside the gene matches: 15. The CDR3 sequence is CASSAGGLAGEITTQYF. As DNA, the CDR3 is TGTGCCAGCAGTGCGGGGGGCCTAGCGGGGGAGATCACTACGCAGTATTTT. The whole variable domain, filled in from reference TRBV25-1 and TRBJ2-3, reads EADIYQTPRYLVIGTGKKITLECSQTMGHDKMYWYQQDPGMELHLIHYSYGVNSTEKGDLSSESTVSRIRTEHFPLTLESARPSHTSQYLCASSAGGLAGEITTQYFGPGTRLTVL.

For the CDR3, the DNA is TGTGCCAGCAGTGAAGCAGGGGGCACTGAAGCTTTCTTT. Encoded protein: CASSEAGGTEAFF. This sequence joins TRBV2 and TRBJ1-1; possibly TRBD1 for D (6 bases). Trimming removed 0 bases from V and 4 bases from J, with 6 bases in between. CDR3 length: 13 residues. Germline CDR1 reads SNHLY; CDR2 reads FYNNEI.

The V and J genes are TRBV5-4 and TRBJ1-2, with 7 nucleotides matching TRBD1. The CDR3 runs 13 residues. J gave up 4 bases and V 4 bases, and 4 bases lay outside the gene matches. CDR1 and CDR2 (germline): SGHNT, YYREEE (reference sequence). Here the CDR3 DNA reads TGTGCCAGCAGCATCGGGACAGCCTATGGCTACACCTTC. Translation gives CASSIGTAYGYTF.

The V call is TRBV7-8, the J call TRBJ2-7, with 7 bases identical to TRBD1. Looked up from germline, CDR1 is SGHVS and CDR2 is FQNEAQ. Trimming took 5 bases from V and 4 from J; bases not matched to a gene: 8. CDR3 length equals 14 residues. CDR3 loop: CASSPQGLGYEQYF. Here the CDR3 DNA reads TGTGCCAGCAGCCCACAGGGGCTGGGGTACGAGCAGTACTTC.

The gene calls are TRBV29-1 and TRBJ1-5, with D hard to call. The CDR3 has 14 residues. V shed 6 bases and J shed 0 bases, with 12 bases lying between them. Germline CDR1 and CDR2: SQVTM and ANQGSEA. Here the CDR3 DNA reads TGCAGCGTACCCGGGAAGGATAGCAATCAGCCCCAGCATTTT. Translating it yields CSVPGKDSNQPQHF.

The genes are TRBV4-1 and TRBJ2-7, with D perhaps TRBD2 (6 bases). Trimming took off 2 bases at V and 2 bases at J, with 13 bases between the two ends. The CDR3 covers 15 residues. Germline CDR1 is MGHRA and CDR2 is YSYEKL. The CDR3 protein is CASSQTSGGAYEQYF. The CDR3 DNA follows: TGCGCCAGCAGCCAAACGTCGGGCGGGGCCTACGAGCAGTACTTC.

This rearrangement joins TRBV5-8 to TRBJ2-6, with 8 bases identical to TRBD1. The length of the CDR3 is 18 residues. The J segment lost 3 bases and the V segment lost 2 bases, leaving 10 bases of the junction unmatched. The germline CDR1 and CDR2 sequences are SGHTS and YDEGEE. The CDR3 is CASSFTLQGAGGANVLTF. As DNA, the CDR3 is TGTGCCAGCAGCTTCACACTGCAGGGGGCGGGTGGGGCCAACGTCCTGACTTTC. Drawing the rest from reference TRBV5-8 and TRBJ2-6, the complete variable domain is EAGVTQSPTHLIKTRGQQATLRCSPISGHTSVYWYQQALGLGLQFLLWYDEGEERNRGNFPPRFSGRQFPNYSSELNVNALELEDSALYLCASSFTLQGAGGANVLTFGAGSRLTVL.

The table lists this clone with a count of one. This chain links TRBV6-2 or TRBV6-3 with TRBJ2-1; 9 nucleotides line up with TRBD2. V gave up 4 bases and J gave up 8 bases; unmatched junction bases: 9. The germline V gene has CDR1 MNHEY and CDR2 SVGEGT. The CDR3 is made up of 15 amino acids. The CDR3 nucleotides are TGTGCCAGCAGTTCACCGGGACTAGCTGTCTATGAGCAGTTCTTC. As protein: CASSSPGLAVYEQFF.

The rearrangement uses TRBV5-4 and TRBJ2-5; perhaps TRBD2 as D (6 bases). Germline values: CDR1 SGHNT, CDR2 YYREEE (reference sequence). Between the trimmed V and J ends, which lost 0 bases and 1 base, there was a span of 13 bases. The length of the CDR3 is 16 residues. CDR3 sequence (DNA): TGTGCCAGCAGCTTGGATGCGGGGACGCTCCAAGAGACCCAGTACTTC. It codes for CASSLDAGTLQETQYF.

The chain uses TRBV4-3 and TRBJ1-4, with TRBD1 matching over 9 bases. This CDR3 region has 18 residues. The germline V gene has CDR1 LGHNA and CDR2 YSLEER. J was trimmed by 7 bases and V by 0 bases; bases with no gene match: 12. In DNA form, the CDR3 reads TGCGCCAGCAGCCAAGATAGAAGGACAGGGGCGAGGGTTGAAAAACTGTTTTTT. Protein product: CASSQDRRTGARVEKLFF.

This chain connects TRBV19 to TRBJ2-7; 7 bases agree with TRBD1. Germline trimming cut 3 bases from V and 2 bases from J; bases unmatched to any gene: 4. Germline CDR1 and CDR2: LNHDA and SQIVND (reference sequence). The CDR3 contains 14 residues. The CDR3: CASSIRDSAYEQYF. CDR3 nucleotides: TGTGCCAGTAGTATCCGGGACAGCGCCTACGAGCAGTACTTC.

The chain joins TRBV5-1 to TRBJ1-1, with 9 bases matching TRBD1. CDR3 length equals 16 residues. Germline V gene sequence: CDR1 SGHRS, CDR2 YFSETQ. V shed 4 bases, J shed 5 bases, and the junction held 12 bases outside the gene matches. The CDR3 nucleotides read TGCGCCAGCAGCGAGGACAGGGGCCCCCCAGGGACTGAAGCTTTCTTT. Translation: CASSEDRGPPGTEAFF.

The V gene is TRBV6-2 or TRBV6-3, the J gene TRBJ2-1, with 11 bases lining up with TRBD2. CDR3 length: 18 amino acids. Germline lookup yields CDR1 MNHEY and CDR2 SVGEGT. J lost 0 bases, V lost 2 bases, and 6 bases had no gene match. The chain's CDR3 is CASSYLGLAVSSYNEQFF. CDR3 nucleotides: TGTGCCAGCAGTTACCTGGGACTAGCGGTGAGCTCCTACAATGAGCAGTTCTTC.

The count of this clone is one. CDR3 sequence (DNA): TGTGCCAGCAGCCAGACGGGACAGATTTACTATGGCTACACCTTC. Translating gives CASSQTGQIYYGYTF. V usage is TRBV4-2 and J usage is TRBJ1-2, with 7 bases aligning to TRBD1. The CDR3 has 15 amino acids. V lost 3 bases, J lost 3 bases, and 7 bases stayed unmatched. Germline CDR1 and CDR2: LGHNA and YNFKEQ.

This chain links TRBV30 with TRBJ1-1; 7 positions match TRBD1. Germline CDR1 GTSNPN, CDR2 SVGIG (reference sequence). Losses at the gene ends were 2 bases for V and 1 base for J; bases not matched to a gene: 7. This CDR3 is built from 15 residues. As DNA, the CDR3 is TGTGCCTGGAGTAAAAACAGGGGCTCGAACACTGAAGCTTTCTTT. Translating gives CAWSKNRGSNTEAFF.

The chain joins TRBV10-2 to TRBJ1-5; unclear D gene. CDR1 is WSHSY, CDR2 SAAADI, per germline. The V and J ends lost 2 bases and 5 bases respectively, with 4 bases between them. This CDR3 is 12 amino acids long. CDR3 region: CASSEGDQPQHF. The CDR3 DNA reads as TGCGCCAGCAGTGAGGGAGATCAGCCCCAGCATTTT.

The V and J genes are TRBV19 and TRBJ2-3; 8 bases are a match to TRBD2. Germline V gene lookup returns CDR1 LNHDA and CDR2 SQIVND (reference sequence). Losses at the gene ends were 1 base for V and 5 bases for J; bases not matched to a gene: 8. The length of the CDR3 is 16 residues. The CDR3, as DNA: TGTGCCAGTAGTATAGGAACTAGCGGTACTTTAGATACGCAGTATTTT. Residues: CASSIGTSGTLDTQYF. Combining the CDR3 with reference TRBV19 and TRBJ2-3 gives the whole variable domain DGGITQSPKYLFRKEGQNVTLSCEQNLNHDAMYWYRQDPGQGLRLIYYSQIVNDFQKGDIAEGYSVSREKKESFPLTVTSAQKNPTAFYLCASSIGTSGTLDTQYFGPGTRLTVL.

Many counts were recorded for this clone. The rearrangement uses TRBV4-3 and TRBJ1-5, with no clear D. This CDR3 comprises 18 residues. V lost 1 base and J 4 bases, leaving 20 bases between the germline ends. Germline assignment: CDR1 LGHNA and CDR2 YSLEER. CDR3 sequence reads: CASSQVTTGPGENQPQHF. CDR3 nucleotides: TGCGCCAGCAGCCAAGTAACCACGGGCCCCGGGGAAAATCAGCCCCAGCATTTT.

The chain has TRBV6-2 or TRBV6-3 and TRBJ2-2, with 7 bases that match TRBD1. The CDR3 contains 18 residues. Germline assignment: CDR1 MNHEY and CDR2 SVGEGT. The ends lost 0 bases at V and 1 base at J; junction bases unmatched: 8. CDR3 coding DNA: TGTGCCAGCAGTTACTCGACCCACGGGACAGTGAACACCGGGGAGCTGTTTTTT. This sequence encodes CASSYSTHGTVNTGELFF.

This chain joins TRBV6-5 and TRBJ1-4; 9 bases agree with TRBD1. Germline V gene data show CDR1 as MNHEY and CDR2 as SVGAGI. V lost 10 bases, J lost 4 bases, and 10 bases stayed unmatched. The CDR3 consists of 15 residues. The CDR3 DNA sequence: TGTGCCACACTTCCGGACAGGGGCATTAATGAAAAACTGTTTTTT. Its translation is CATLPDRGINEKLFF.

The chain is built from TRBV28 and TRBJ2-5, with no clear D. The CDR3 spans 14 residues. Per germline, CDR1 MDHEN and CDR2 SYDVKM. Deletions cut 3 bases from V and 0 bases from J, with 8 bases between. The CDR3 region is CASSLVDNQETQYF. CDR3 coding DNA: TGTGCCAGCAGTTTGGTTGACAACCAAGAGACCCAGTACTTC.

The genes are TRBV15 and TRBJ2-7, with 10 bases identical to TRBD1. Germline V gene lookup returns CDR1 LNHNV and CDR2 YYDKDF (reference sequence). The V and J ends lost 3 bases and 5 bases, in that order; junction bases with no gene match: 1. CDR3 size: 13 residues. The CDR3 region has the DNA TGTGCCACCAGCAGGGGGACAGGGGACGAGCAGTACTTC. Protein product: CATSRGTGDEQYF.

This chain joins TRBV4-3 and TRBJ1-5; a weak D match, TRBD1 (6 bases). V lost 1 base and J lost 1, with 14 bases in between. This CDR3 spans 17 amino acids. CDR1 LGHNA and CDR2 YSLEER come from the germline V gene. The CDR3 DNA follows: TGCGCCAGCAGCCAAGGTGGGGGCGATTGGAGCAATCAGCCCCAGCATTTT. Its protein product is CASSQGGGDWSNQPQHF.

This clone came up once. The V and J genes are TRBV5-6 and TRBJ1-1; unclear D gene. V was cut by 4 bases and J by 1 base, with 8 bases left in between. Germline V CDR1 and CDR2: SGHDT, YYEEEE. The CDR3 totals 13 residues. The CDR3 DNA reads TGTGCCAGCAGCCCCAGGTGGAACACTGAAGCTTTCTTT. Amino acid sequence: CASSPRWNTEAFF.